These 29 T cell receptor beta chains were all obtained from the same sample, sequenced in a study of blood T cells in healthy people across ages. Next came a second PCR, run for about 6 to 11 cycles, which used a sample-barcoded 5' primer along with a J-beta primer mix. TCRdb reanalysed the 5' RACE reads using MiXCR and keeps one entry per CDR3 protein. The table lists 780,000 or so distinct CDR3 sequences, approximately 55% of them singletons, with under 50% in the top ten. Sequencing was done on a sample of blood. These receptors were obtained from a man older than 75 in good health.

This clonotype was recorded a few times. J is TRBJ1-6 and V is TRBV6-1, with unresolved D. The CDR3 is 12 residues long. V was trimmed by 1 base and J by 13 bases, leaving 8 bases between them. CDR1 is MNHNS and CDR2 is SASEGT in the germline V gene. CDR3 DNA sequence: TGTGCCAGCAGTGAAGTACCTTCTCCCCTCCACTTT. Its translation: CASSEVPSPLHF.

The chain joins TRBV30 to TRBJ1-5, with D maybe TRBD1 (6 bases). The CDR3 extends over 15 amino acids. The V end was cut by 0 bases, the J end by 4 bases, with 13 bases between. CDR1 and CDR2 from the germline V gene are GTSNPN and SVGIG (reference sequence). CDR3 coding DNA: TGTGCCTGGAGTGTAGGGTCAGGGGTTAATCAGCCCCAGCATTTT. Translated: CAWSVGSGVNQPQHF.

Note on this clonotype: The junction departs from germline at one end; a sequencing error may be responsible. CDR3 loop: CAGSPQGYSGLGTDTQYF. As DNA, the CDR3 is TGTGCCGGCAGCCCCCAGGGGTATTCGGGGCTGGGCACAGATACGCAGTATTTT. This chain joins TRBV7-3 and TRBJ2-3; a weak D match, TRBD1 (6 bases). CDR1 is SGHTA and CDR2 is FQGTGA in the germline V gene. CDR3 length equals 18 residues.

V usage is TRBV5-6 and J usage is TRBJ1-1; D call uncertain. Trimming cost V 1 base and J 2 bases, with 12 bases left between them. Germline assignment: CDR1 SGHDT and CDR2 YYEEEE. The CDR3 spans 15 residues. CDR3 residues: CASSLPGSKNTEAFF. In DNA form, the CDR3 reads TGTGCCAGCAGCTTGCCGGGCAGTAAAAACACTGAAGCTTTCTTT.

The genes are TRBV4-2 and TRBJ2-4, with 14 bases fitting TRBD2. The DNA matches TRBJ2-7 better at its end, which makes the J call doubtful. Germline loops: CDR1 LGHNA, CDR2 YNFKEQ. The length of the CDR3 is 21 residues. This CDR3 reads CASSQGLAGGPWTGVPYEQYF. The CDR3 nucleotides read TGTGCCAGCAGCCAAGGACTAGCGGGAGGGCCATGGACCGGGGTTCCCTACGAGCAGTACTTC.

The gene calls are TRBV4-3 and TRBJ2-7, with D possibly being TRBD1 or TRBD2 (6 bases each). The CDR3 is 15 amino acids. V dropped 5 bases and J dropped 2 bases, with 16 bases sitting between them. Per germline, CDR1 LGHNA and CDR2 YSLEER. CDR3 coding DNA: TGCGCCAGCAGCTCTCGTCCCGGGGGCACCTACGAGCAGTACTTC. Its translation: CASSSRPGGTYEQYF.

This clonotype was seen only a few times. The chain has TRBV7-2 and TRBJ1-2, with 8 bases that match TRBD1. V shed 7 bases and J 1 base; nucleotides not matched to a gene: 5. The CDR3 is 14 amino acids. CDR1 and CDR2 from the germline V gene are SGHTA and FQGNSA. The CDR3 here is CASTGTGLNYGYTF. The DNA for the CDR3 is TGTGCCAGCACCGGGACAGGTCTTAACTATGGCTACACCTTC. Full variable domain (remainder filled in from reference TRBV7-2 and TRBJ1-2): GAGVSQSPSNKVTEKGKDVELRCDPISGHTALYWYRQSLGQGLEFLIYFQGNSAPDKSGLPSDRFSAERTGGSVSTLTIQRTQQEDSAVYLCASTGTGLNYGYTFGSGTRLTVV.

This clonotype was seen just once. This chain uses TRBV7-6 with TRBJ2-2; D call uncertain. The CDR3 contains 16 residues. CDR1 is SGHVS and CDR2 is FNYEAQ in the germline V gene. Trimming left V 5 bases short and J 0 bases short, with 13 bases between. CDR3 sequence: CASSPEAAANTGELFF. The CDR3 coding sequence is TGTGCCAGCAGCCCCGAGGCAGCCGCGAACACCGGGGAGCTGTTTTTT. Full variable domain (remainder filled in from reference TRBV7-6 and TRBJ2-2): GAGVSQSPRYKVTKRGQDVALRCDPISGHVSLYWYRQALGQGPEFLTYFNYEAQQDKSGLPNDRFSAERPEGSISTLTIQRTEQRDSAMYRCASSPEAAANTGELFFGEGSRLTVL.

The J gene is TRBJ2-7, the V gene TRBV28; no clear D. Trimming shortened V by 5 bases and J by 6 bases, and 20 bases separated the two germline ends. The germline V gene has CDR1 MDHEN and CDR2 SYDVKM. CDR3 length: 15 amino acids. CDR3 sequence (DNA): TGTGCCAGCAGTGCTGCCAGGCACCCCCGAACCGAGCAGTACTTC. This encodes CASSAARHPRTEQYF.

The chain couples TRBV6-5 to TRBJ2-4, with D perhaps TRBD1 or TRBD2 (6 bases each). The J call may not be correct, given that the DNA end is closer to TRBJ2-5. Germline V gives CDR1 MNHEY, CDR2 SVGAGI. The CDR3 extends over 15 amino acids. The CDR3, as DNA: TGTGCCAGTAACAAAGGGGGGACAAGGGTGGAGACCCAGTACTTC. It specifies CASNKGGTRVETQYF.

The chain recombines TRBV25-1 with TRBJ2-3; a possible D gene is TRBD2 (6 bases). Trimming pared 5 bases from V and 0 bases from J, leaving 12 bases between. The CDR3 spans 15 residues. Germline V gene lookup returns CDR1 MGHDK and CDR2 SYGVNS. The CDR3 is CASSTLATSTDTQYF. DNA for the CDR3: TGTGCCAGCAGTACTCTAGCGACTAGCACAGATACGCAGTATTTT.

This clonotype was found a few times. The chain carries TRBV29-1 and TRBJ1-2; D gene ambiguous. This CDR3 has 13 residues. V shed 4 bases and J shed 0 bases, with 9 bases lying between them. Germline loops: CDR1 SQVTM, CDR2 ANQGSEA. As DNA, the CDR3 is TGCAGCGTTGGGGCATCCGCTAACTATGGCTACACCTTC. Amino acid sequence: CSVGASANYGYTF.

Only a few counts were recorded for this clonotype. The J gene is TRBJ2-7, the V gene TRBV28; 10 bases match TRBD1. V gave up 6 bases and J gave up 4 bases; unmatched junction bases: 6. The CDR3 sequence is 14 residues long. Germline CDR1 reads MDHEN; CDR2 reads SYDVKM. Here the CDR3 reads CASRPPGQGYEQYF. The CDR3, as DNA: TGTGCCAGCAGACCTCCGGGACAGGGGTACGAGCAGTACTTC. Complete variable domain (other parts from reference TRBV28 and TRBJ2-7): DVKVTQSSRYLVKRTGEKVFLECVQDMDHENMFWYRQDPGLGLRLIYFSYDVKMKEKGDIPEGYSVSREKKERFSLILESASTNQTSMYLCASRPPGQGYEQYFGPGTRLTVT.

This clonotype was seen only a few times. This sequence joins TRBV28 and TRBJ1-1, with 8 bases lining up with TRBD1. The CDR3 runs to 13 residues. CDR1 and CDR2 from the germline V gene are MDHEN and SYDVKM. J was trimmed by 2 bases and V by 8 bases; bases with no gene match: 4. CDR3 sequence reads: CASGDRRNTEAFF. In DNA form, the CDR3 reads TGTGCCAGCGGGGACAGGAGAAACACTGAAGCTTTCTTT.

This clonotype turned up a few times. CDR3 amino acids: CASSRIGPSYGYTF. CDR3 coding DNA: TGTGCCAGCAGCCGTATAGGACCCTCCTATGGCTACACCTTC. The rearrangement uses TRBV9 and TRBJ1-2; the D is unclear. The germline V gene has CDR1 SGDLS and CDR2 YYNGEE. This CDR3 region has 14 residues. The V end was cut by 4 bases, the J end by 4 bases, with 14 bases between.

As regards this clonotype: A clone one base away is much larger, so this may be a read error. This chain connects TRBV5-1 to TRBJ2-5; D is undetermined. Germline V gene lookup returns CDR1 SGHRS and CDR2 YFSETQ. This CDR3 spans 14 amino acids. The CDR3 DNA sequence: TGCGCCAGCAGCTTGGCAACAGCTCTGAAGACCCGGTACTTC. This encodes CASSLATALKTRYF.

V and J are TRBV5-1 and TRBJ2-1; 13 bases match TRBD2. The germline CDR1 and CDR2 sequences are SGHRS and YFSETQ. Losses at the gene ends were 3 bases for V and 9 bases for J; bases not matched to a gene: 6. CDR3 length: 15 amino acids. The CDR3 region has the DNA TGCGCCAGCAGCTCCGGGACTAGCGGGACGTGTGAGCAGTTCTTC. The encoded protein is CASSSGTSGTCEQFF.

This chain joins TRBV20-1 and TRBJ1-4; D possibly corresponds to TRBD1 (5 bases). V was cut by 5 bases and J by 10 bases, with 11 bases left in between. Looked up from germline, CDR1 is DFQATT and CDR2 is SNEGSKA (reference sequence). The CDR3 sequence is 11 residues long. The CDR3 protein is CSAEAGGKLFF. The CDR3 region has the DNA TGCAGTGCTGAGGCGGGGGGAAAACTGTTTTTT.

Remarks on this clonotype: At one of its ends the junction is not consistent with the germline gene, which may arise from a read error. The genes are TRBV12-3 or TRBV12-4 and TRBJ2-5; possible D gene TRBD2, 6 bases. The CDR3 is 14 residues long. The CDR3 DNA sequence: TGTGTCAGCAGCCCCCGGGGAACCGGGGGGACCCAGTACTTC. Its translation: CVSSPRGTGGTQYF.

The genes are TRBV7-9 and TRBJ1-2, with TRBD1 as a possible D gene (5 bases). Germline loops: CDR1 SEHNR, CDR2 FQNEAQ (reference sequence). This CDR3 has 15 amino acids. Trimming took off 5 bases at V and 8 bases at J, with 21 bases between the two ends. CDR3 nucleotide sequence: TGTGCCAGCAGCCCCCGGGACTTAATTCGTCGGGGCTACACCTTC. Residues: CASSPRDLIRRGYTF.

This clonotype has a handful of counts. The V call is TRBV13, the J call TRBJ2-7, with 7 positions matching TRBD2. Trimming took 2 bases from V and 3 from J; bases not matched to a gene: 10. CDR3 size: 16 residues. Germline CDR1 PRHDT, CDR2 FYEKMQ (reference sequence). The DNA of the CDR3 is TGTGCCAGCAGCTTACTAGCGGAGCTCCCCTACTACGAGCAGTACTTC. Translation: CASSLLAELPYYEQYF.

The chain uses TRBV7-9 and TRBJ2-7; no clear D gene. CDR1 is SEHNR, CDR2 FQNEAQ, per germline (reference sequence). V was cut by 0 bases and J by 2 bases, with 8 bases left in between. This CDR3 contains 14 residues. The CDR3 protein is CASSLARQTYEQYF. The DNA of the CDR3 is TGTGCCAGCAGCTTAGCCCGGCAGACCTACGAGCAGTACTTC.

This rearrangement joins TRBV6-5 to TRBJ2-5; the D gene is possibly TRBD2 (5 bases). V lost 4 bases, J lost 4 bases, and 10 bases lay in between. Germline assignment: CDR1 MNHEY and CDR2 SVGAGI. CDR3 length: 13 amino acids. Here the CDR3 DNA reads TGTGCCAGCAGTTGGACTGAAAGAGAGACCCAGTACTTC. Its protein is CASSWTERETQYF.

The V and J genes are TRBV7-2 and TRBJ2-1, with D hard to call. The CDR3 is 13 amino acids. V lost 0 bases and J 7 bases, leaving 7 bases between the germline ends. Germline V gene lookup returns CDR1 SGHTA and CDR2 FQGNSA. CDR3 DNA sequence: TGTGCCAGCAGCTTAGCGAGGCTAAATGAGCAGTTCTTC. As protein: CASSLARLNEQFF.

V and J are TRBV28 and TRBJ1-2, with unresolved D. V was shortened by 9 bases and J by 2 bases, with 16 bases between the two germline ends. The germline CDR1 and CDR2 sequences are MDHEN and SYDVKM. The CDR3 extends over 14 amino acids. CDR3 nucleotide sequence: TGTGCCAGTAGATTAGGGCGGTTAAACTATGGCTACACCTTC. This codes for CASRLGRLNYGYTF.

This rearrangement joins TRBV27 to TRBJ1-6; D ambiguous. The V end lost 3 bases, the J end lost 8 bases, and 11 bases lay between the germline ends. This CDR3 has 14 amino acids. In germline, CDR1 is MNHEY, CDR2 SMNVEV (reference sequence). The DNA of the CDR3 is TGTGCCAGCAGTTTGGAGGCAGGAGATTCACCCCTCCACTTT. It yields the protein CASSLEAGDSPLHF.

The rearrangement joins TRBV5-1 to TRBJ1-1, with TRBD1 matching 10 bases. V shed 4 bases, J shed 5 bases, and the junction held 11 bases outside the gene matches. Germline-derived CDR1 and CDR2 are SGHRS and YFSETQ. The CDR3 loop spans 16 amino acids. This chain's CDR3 is CASSRTRQGARTEAFF. CDR3 coding DNA: TGCGCCAGCAGCCGCACCCGACAGGGGGCGCGGACTGAAGCTTTCTTT.

On this clonotype itself: Its ends do not fully match the called genes, so a read error is possible. The rearrangement joins TRBV18 to TRBJ2-1, with 7 bases fitting TRBD1. Germline V gives CDR1 KGHSH, CDR2 LQKENI. The CDR3 sequence is 13 residues long. The CDR3 nucleotides are TGTGCCAGCTCACCGGGACAGTCCAATGAGCAGTCCTTC. Its translation: CASSPGQSNEQSF. Looking up the rest from reference TRBV18 and TRBJ2-1 gives the full variable domain: NAGVMQNPRHLVRRRGQEARLRCSPMKGHSHVYWYRQLPEEGLKFMVYLQKENIIDESGMPKERFSAEFPKEGPSILRIQQVVRGDSAAYFCASSPGQSNEQSFGPGTRLTVL.

The chain has TRBV4-1 and TRBJ2-7, with 10 bases that match TRBD2. The J segment lost 4 bases and the V segment lost 1 base, leaving 4 bases of the junction unmatched. Germline V gene lookup returns CDR1 MGHRA and CDR2 YSYEKL. This CDR3 has 15 residues. CDR3 DNA sequence: TGCGCCAGCAGCCAAGTGACTAGCGGGCGGTACGAGCAGTACTTC. It translates to CASSQVTSGRYEQYF.